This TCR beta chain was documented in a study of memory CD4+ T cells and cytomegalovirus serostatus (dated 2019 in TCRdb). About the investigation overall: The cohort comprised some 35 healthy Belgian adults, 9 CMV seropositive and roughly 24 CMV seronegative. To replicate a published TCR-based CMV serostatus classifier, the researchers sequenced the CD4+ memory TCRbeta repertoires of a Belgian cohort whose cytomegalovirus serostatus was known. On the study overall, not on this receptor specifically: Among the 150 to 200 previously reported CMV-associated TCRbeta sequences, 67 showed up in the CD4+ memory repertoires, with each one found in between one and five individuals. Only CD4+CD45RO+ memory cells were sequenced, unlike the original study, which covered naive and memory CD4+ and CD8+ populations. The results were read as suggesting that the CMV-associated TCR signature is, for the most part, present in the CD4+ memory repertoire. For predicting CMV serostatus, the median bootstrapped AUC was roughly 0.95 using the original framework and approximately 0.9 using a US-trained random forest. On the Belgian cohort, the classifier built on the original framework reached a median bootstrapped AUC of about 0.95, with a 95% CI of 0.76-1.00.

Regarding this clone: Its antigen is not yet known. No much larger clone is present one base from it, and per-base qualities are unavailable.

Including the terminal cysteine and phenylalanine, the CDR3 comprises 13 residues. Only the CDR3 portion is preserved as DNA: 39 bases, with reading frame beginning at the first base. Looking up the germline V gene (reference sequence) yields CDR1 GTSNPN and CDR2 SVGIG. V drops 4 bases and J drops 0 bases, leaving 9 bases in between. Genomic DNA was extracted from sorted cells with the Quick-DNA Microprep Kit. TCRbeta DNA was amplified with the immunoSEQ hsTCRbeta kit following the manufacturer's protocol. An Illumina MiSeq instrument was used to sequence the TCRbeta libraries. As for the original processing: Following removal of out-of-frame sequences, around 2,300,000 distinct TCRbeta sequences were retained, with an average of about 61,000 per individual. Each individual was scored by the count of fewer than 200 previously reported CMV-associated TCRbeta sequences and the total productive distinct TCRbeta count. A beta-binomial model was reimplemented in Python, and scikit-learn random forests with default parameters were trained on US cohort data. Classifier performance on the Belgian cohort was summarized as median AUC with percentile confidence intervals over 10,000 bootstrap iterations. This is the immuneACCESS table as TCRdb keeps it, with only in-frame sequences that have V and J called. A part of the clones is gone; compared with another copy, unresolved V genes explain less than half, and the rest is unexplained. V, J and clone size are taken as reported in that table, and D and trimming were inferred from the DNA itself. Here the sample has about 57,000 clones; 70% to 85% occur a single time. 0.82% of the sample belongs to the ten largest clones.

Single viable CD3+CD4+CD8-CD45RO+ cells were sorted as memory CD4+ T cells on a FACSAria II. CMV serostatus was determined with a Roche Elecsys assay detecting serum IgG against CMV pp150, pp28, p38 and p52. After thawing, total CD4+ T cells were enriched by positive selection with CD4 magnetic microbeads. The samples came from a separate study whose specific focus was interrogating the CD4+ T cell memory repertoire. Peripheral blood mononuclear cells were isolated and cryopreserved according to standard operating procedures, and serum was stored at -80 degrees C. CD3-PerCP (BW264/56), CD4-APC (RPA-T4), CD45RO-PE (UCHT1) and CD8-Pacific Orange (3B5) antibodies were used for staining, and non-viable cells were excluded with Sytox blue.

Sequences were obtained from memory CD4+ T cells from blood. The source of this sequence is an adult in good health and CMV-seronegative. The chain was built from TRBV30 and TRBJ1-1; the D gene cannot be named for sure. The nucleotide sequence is TGTGCCTGGACTAGGAGTTTGAACACTGAAGCTTTCTTT. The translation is CAWTRSLNTEAFF.